This TCR beta chain appears in the sequencing data of a study of blood T cell repertoires in COVID-19. Study details: Samples representing acute and convalescent COVID-19 were sourced from the United States, Italy and Spain. PBMCs, B-cell-depleted T cells, or T cells were the source of the cDNA or gDNA that made up the material.

This CDR3 contains 18 residues. With V trimmed by 2 bases and J by 5 bases, 10 bases remained unmatched. Per germline, CDR1 SGHTA and CDR2 FQGNSA. TCRdb's copy holds only in-frame clones and misses some; the assay was immunoSEQ multiplex PCR. The data contain some 44,000 clones, approximately 92% of them singletons. The receptor's source is a human donor in a cohort sampled during active COVID-19. What was sequenced was peripheral blood. This rearrangement joins TRBV7-2 to TRBJ2-5; 14 nucleotides align to TRBD2. This CDR3 is CASSLRSRGLAGVETQYF. DNA of the CDR3: TGTGCCAGCAGCTTACGAAGTAGGGGACTAGCGGGAGTGGAGACCCAGTACTTC. The full variable domain, completed using reference TRBV7-2 and TRBJ2-5, is GAGVSQSPSNKVTEKGKDVELRCDPISGHTALYWYRQSLGQGLEFLIYFQGNSAPDKSGLPSDRFSAERTGGSVSTLTIQRTQQEDSAVYLCASSLRSRGLAGVETQYFGPGTRLLVL.